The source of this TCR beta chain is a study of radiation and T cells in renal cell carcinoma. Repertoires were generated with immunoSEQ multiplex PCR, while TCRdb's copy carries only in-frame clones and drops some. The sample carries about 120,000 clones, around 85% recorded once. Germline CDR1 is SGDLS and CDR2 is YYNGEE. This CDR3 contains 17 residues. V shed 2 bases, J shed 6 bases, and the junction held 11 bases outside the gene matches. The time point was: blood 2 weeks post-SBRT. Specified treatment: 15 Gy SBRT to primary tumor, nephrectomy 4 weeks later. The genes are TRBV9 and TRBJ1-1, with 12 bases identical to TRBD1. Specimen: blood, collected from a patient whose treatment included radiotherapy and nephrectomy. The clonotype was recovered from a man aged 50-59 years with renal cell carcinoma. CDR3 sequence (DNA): TGTGCCAGCAGCGTCGGGACAGGGGGCTCGGGTTTCTCTGAAGCTTTCTTT. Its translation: CASSVGTGGSGFSEAFF.